These T cell receptor beta chains were read from a single sample in a study of response to subunit inactivated influenza vaccine. TCRdb re-called the RT-PCR reads with MiXCR, one entry per CDR3 protein. The sample has 650,000 to 800,000 distinct CDR3 sequences, about 18% seen once. The sequencing used PBMCs from blood, collected around 5 days after vaccination. The receptors were gathered from a man aged 50-60 years who received an inactivated influenza vaccine. Each CDR3 is given with its conserved first and last residue. The order of the fields is CDR3 protein, V gene, J gene.

CDR3 protein: CASSLEGTSGRGQFF
V gene: TRBV7-2
J gene: TRBJ2-1

CDR3 protein: CATSKALTGNYGYTF
V gene: TRBV15
J gene: TRBJ1-2

CDR3 protein: CASRTDGTDTQYF
V gene: TRBV6-1
J gene: TRBJ2-3

CDR3 protein: CASSSPGQLFF
V gene: TRBV28
J gene: TRBJ2-1

CDR3 protein: CSVRNPAQGETQYF
V gene: TRBV29-1
J gene: TRBJ2-5

CDR3 protein: CAISDISGSPYEQYF
V gene: TRBV10-3
J gene: TRBJ2-7

CDR3 protein: CASSLEGDTFLGELFF
V gene: TRBV4-2
J gene: TRBJ2-2

CDR3 protein: CATSDSQLYNEQFF
V gene: TRBV24-1
J gene: TRBJ2-1

CDR3 protein: CASSLAATMTSYEQYF
V gene: TRBV7-2
J gene: TRBJ2-7

CDR3 protein: CAWTSGRPNEQFF
V gene: TRBV30
J gene: TRBJ2-1